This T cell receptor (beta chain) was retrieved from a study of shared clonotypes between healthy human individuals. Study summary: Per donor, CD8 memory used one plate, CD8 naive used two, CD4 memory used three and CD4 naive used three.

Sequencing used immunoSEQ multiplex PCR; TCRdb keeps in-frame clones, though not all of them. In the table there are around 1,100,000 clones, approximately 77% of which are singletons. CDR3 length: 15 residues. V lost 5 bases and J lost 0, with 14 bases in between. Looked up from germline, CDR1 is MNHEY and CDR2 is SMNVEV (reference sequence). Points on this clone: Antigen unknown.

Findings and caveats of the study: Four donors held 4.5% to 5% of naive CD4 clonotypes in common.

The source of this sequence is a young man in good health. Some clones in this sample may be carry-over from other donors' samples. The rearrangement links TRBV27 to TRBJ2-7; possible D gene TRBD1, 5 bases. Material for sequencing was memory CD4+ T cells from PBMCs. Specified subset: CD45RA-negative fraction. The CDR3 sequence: CASSPSTAYSYEQYF. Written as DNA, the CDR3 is TGTGCCAGCAGTCCATCGACAGCTTACTCCTACGAGCAGTACTTC.